A selection of T cell receptor beta chains follows, all from one sample in a study of radiotherapy plus CTLA-4 blockade in lung cancer. Here immunoSEQ multiplex PCR was the method, and the copy in TCRdb shows in-frame clones only, minus some. The sample consists of roughly 54,000 clones, about four fifths of them appearing once. Sequenced material: peripheral blood, taken from a patient treated with radiotherapy plus ipilimumab. The receptors stem from a human donor with non-small cell lung cancer whose response to radiotherapy plus ipilimumab could not be evaluated. CDR3s include the opening cysteine and the closing phenylalanine or tryptophan. D genes are given only for firm matches. Some rows mark clone size as missing; the rest say once, few, many or name a class of expanded clone.

>NA|NA|TRBJ1-3|TRBV19
TGTGCCAGTAGCTGGGGCTCCGGAAACACCATATATTTT
CASSWGSGNTIYF
>TRBD1|NA|TRBJ1-2|TRBV29-1
TGCAGCTTCAGAGGACAGGGAATTAACTATGGCTACACCTTC
CSFRGQGINYGYTF
>TRBD1|NA|TRBJ1-1|TRBV18
TGTGCCAGCTCACTCACCCTACCGGGACAGGGAGGGAGGACTGAAGCTTTCTTT
CASSLTLPGQGGRTEAFF
>NA|once|TRBJ2-1|TRBV9
TGTGCCAGCAGCGGAGGAGGAACCCTCCGTGGCAATGAGCAGTTCTTC
CASSGGGTLRGNEQFF
>NA|NA|TRBJ1-4|TRBV7-6
TGTGCCAGCAGCTTAATGGTTACCTATAATGAAAAACTGTTTTTT
CASSLMVTYNEKLFF
>TRBD1|few|TRBJ2-4|TRBV28
TGTGCCAGCAGTTTACGAGGGACAGGGGGCGCCAAAAACATTCAGTACTTC
CASSLRGTGGAKNIQYF
>TRBD1|NA|TRBJ2-3|TRBV10-3
TGTGCCACCCGACTTCCGGGACAGGGTACAGATACGCAGTATTTT
CATRLPGQGTDTQYF
>NA|NA|TRBJ2-7|TRBV11-2
TGTGCCAGCAGCTTAGACAGTTACTCCTACGAGCAGTACTTC
CASSLDSYSYEQYF
>NA|NA|TRBJ2-7|TRBV6-6
TGTGCCAGCAGTTTTTCCCACCGTTCAGGGACCTACGAGCAGTACTTC
CASSFSHRSGTYEQYF
>NA|NA|TRBJ2-7|TRBV7-7
TGTGCTAGCAGCTTAGCCCAGGGTCCGACCTACGAGCAGTACTTC
CASSLAQGPTYEQYF
>NA|NA|TRBJ2-1|TRBV4-3
TGCGCCAGCAGCCAAGAGGGGAGGACGGAGCAGTTCTTC
CASSQEGRTEQFF
>NA|few|TRBJ1-5|TRBV19
TGTGCCAGTAGTCGTACTTGGCGCGGAAATCAGCCCCAGCATTTT
CASSRTWRGNQPQHF
>NA|NA|TRBJ1-1|TRBV27
TGTGCCAGCAGTCTACAGGGTCTTAACACTGAAGCTTTCTTT
CASSLQGLNTEAFF
>NA|NA|TRBJ2-1|TRBV5-1
TGCGCCAGCAGCTTGAATTGGGCTAGCACCTACAATGAGCAGTTCTTC
CASSLNWASTYNEQFF
>NA|NA|TRBJ1-5|TRBV28
TGTGCCAGCAGTTACTTAGGGGCCGGCGGGGTTCAGCCCCAGCATTTT
CASSYLGAGGVQPQHF
>NA|NA|TRBJ1-1|TRBV4-3
TGCGCCAGCAGCCAAGCACCGACAGGAGATACTGAAGCTTTCTTT
CASSQAPTGDTEAFF
>TRBD1|few|TRBJ1-2|TRBV19
TGTGCCAGTGGGGACAGGGACTATGGCTACACCTTC
CASGDRDYGYTF
>NA|NA|TRBJ2-1|TRBV5-1
TGCGCCAGCAGCTTGGAGGGGGGGTCCTACAATGAGCAGTTCTTC
CASSLEGGSYNEQFF
>TRBD1|NA|TRBJ1-1|TRBV28
TGTGCCAGCAGACGGTTAGGGGAACTCAGACAGGGACGCACTGAAGCTTTCTTT
CASRRLGELRQGRTEAFF
>TRBD1|NA|TRBJ1-1|TRBV19
TGTGCCACCAGAGGGGGCATGAACACTGAAGCTTTCTTT
CATRGGMNTEAFF
>NA|NA|TRBJ2-7|TRBV5-1
TGCGCCAGCAGCGAGCACGAGGTTGACGAGCAGTACTTC
CASSEHEVDEQYF
>NA|NA|TRBJ2-1|TRBV29-1
TGCAGCGCAGATAATGAGCAGTTCTTC
CSADNEQFF
>NA|NA|TRBJ1-5|TRBV28
TGTGCCAGCGGTTCGAAGAGGACAATAGGCAATCAGCCCCAGCATTTT
CASGSKRTIGNQPQHF
>TRBD1|NA|TRBJ2-7|TRBV5-4
TGTGCCAGCAGCTTCTCACAGGGGGGCTCCTACGAGCAGTACTTC
CASSFSQGGSYEQYF
>NA|NA|TRBJ2-2|TRBV28
TGTGCCAGCAGTTTATACCTAGGGGCCGGGGAGCTGTTTTTT
CASSLYLGAGELFF
>NA|NA|TRBJ2-6|TRBV7-9
TGTGCCAGCAGCTCCACTGGGGCCAACGTCCTGACTTTC
CASSSTGANVLTF
>NA|NA|TRBJ1-2|TRBV28
TGTGCCATCCTCGGCGGAATGAAAGGCTACACCTTC
CAILGGMKGYTF
>TRBD2|NA|TRBJ2-1|TRBV11-1
TGTGCCAGCAGCCTGACTAGCGGGAGTGTGAATGAGCAGTTCTTC
CASSLTSGSVNEQFF
>TRBD1|NA|TRBJ2-7|TRBV7-9
TGTGCCAGCAGCTCGAACCGGGACAGGGCCTCCTACGAGCAGTACTTC
CASSSNRDRASYEQYF
>TRBD1|NA|TRBJ2-7|TRBV7-9
TGTGCCAGCAGCTCCCCCAGGACAGGGCCCTACGAGCAGTACTTC
CASSSPRTGPYEQYF
>TRBD2|NA|TRBJ2-1|TRBV7-3
TGTGCCAGCAGCCCCGGACTAGCGGTATCCTACAATGAGCAGTTCTTC
CASSPGLAVSYNEQFF
>TRBD1|NA|TRBJ1-2|TRBV7-9
TGTGCCAGCAGCTTACAGGGGGCGTCGGTTGGCTACACCTTC
CASSLQGASVGYTF
>NA|NA|TRBJ2-7|TRBV20-1
TGCAGTGCCCCTGCGGGCTACGAGCAGTACTTC
CSAPAGYEQYF
>TRBD2|NA|TRBJ2-1|TRBV6-4
TGTGCCAGCAGTGTCTCCCCTTCTACTAGCGGGATGTACCATGAGCAGTTCTTC
CASSVSPSTSGMYHEQFF
>TRBD2|NA|TRBJ2-7|TRBV10-3
TGTGCCATCAGTGAGGGGGGGGGTAACGAGCAGTACTTC
CAISEGGGNEQYF
>NA|NA|TRBJ1-5|TRBV28
TGTGCCAGCAGATCCCGACGGGGGGTACTAAATCAGCCCCAGCATTTT
CASRSRRGVLNQPQHF
>TRBD1|NA|TRBJ1-5|TRBV19
TGTGCCAGTAGTTGGACAGGGGAGGGTCAGCCCCAGCATTTT
CASSWTGEGQPQHF
>NA|NA|TRBJ2-7|TRBV5-4
TGTGCCAGCAGCTTGGGGCAGTCAGACGAGCAGTACTTC
CASSLGQSDEQYF
>NA|NA|TRBJ1-4|TRBV28
TGTGCCAGCAGTCAAAGGGAGTTACTGTTTTTT
CASSQRELLFF
>NA|NA|TRBJ1-6|TRBV4-1
TGCGCCAGCAGCCAAGAACCCGGGACAAATAATTCACCCCTCCACTTT
CASSQEPGTNNSPLHF
>NA|NA|TRBJ2-6|TRBV5-1
TGCGCCAGCAGCTTGGCCGGTTCTGGGGCCAACGTCCTGACTTTC
CASSLAGSGANVLTF
>NA|NA|TRBJ2-2|TRBV5-1
TGCGCCAGCAACAGGGGGGGCACCGGGGAGCTGTTTTTT
CASNRGGTGELFF
>NA|NA|TRBJ1-2|TRBV4-3
TGCGCCAGCAGCCAAGCGGGACTGAACTATGGCTACACCTTC
CASSQAGLNYGYTF
>NA|few|TRBJ2-5|TRBV5-6
TGTGCCAGCAGTCCTACAGGGATCTTTCAAGAGACCCAGTACTTC
CASSPTGIFQETQYF
>TRBD2|NA|TRBJ2-2|TRBV15
TGTGCCACCGCTAGCGGGTTGAACACCGGGGAGCTGTTTTTT
CATASGLNTGELFF
>NA|NA|TRBJ1-2|TRBV7-9
TGTGCCAGCAGCCTAAACCTTGAACAGGTCACTAACTATGGCTACACCTTC
CASSLNLEQVTNYGYTF
>TRBD1|once|TRBJ2-7|TRBV10-3
TGTGCCATCAGTGAGCCGGGACAGGCCCTCTACGAGCAGTACTTC
CAISEPGQALYEQYF
>NA|NA|TRBJ1-3|TRBV5-1
TGCGCCAGTTTCAATGAGGCCGGAAACACCATATATTTT
CASFNEAGNTIYF
>NA|NA|TRBJ2-3|TRBV28
TGTGCCAGCAGTTTATGGAGTGGCGGGGGCACAGATACGCAGTATTTT
CASSLWSGGGTDTQYF
>TRBD2|medium-sized|TRBJ2-7|TRBV4-3
TGCGCCAGCAGCCAAGATGCGTGGGGGGGGACCTCGTACGAGCAGTACTTC
CASSQDAWGGTSYEQYF
>TRBD2|NA|TRBJ2-7|TRBV6-1
TGTGCCAGCAGAGTTTCTAGCGGGGGAACTTACGAGCAGTACTTC
CASRVSSGGTYEQYF
>NA|NA|TRBJ2-7|TRBV7-2
TGTGCCAGCAGCCCTGATGGTCGGGAGCAGTACTTC
CASSPDGREQYF